The source of this T cell receptor beta chain is a study of regulatory T cells in long-lasting Graves disease. General study results and limits: Researchers reported studying only peripheral blood, not thyroid tissue.

HTBI primers from iRepertoire and Arm-PCR of CDR3 regions yielded the TCR beta libraries. As originally analysed: Across all samples, about 62 TRBV segments and 14 TRBJ segments were identified. TCRdb used MiXCR to reprocess the multiplex PCR reads, holding one entry per CDR3 protein. What appears here as the V and J calls and clone size reflects TCRdb's work, not the paper's. Here the sample spans approximately 400,000 distinct CDR3 sequences, roughly 15% being singletons. This clonotype was detected many times. As yet, its antigen is unknown. Specified time point: newly diagnosed GD, antithyroid drugs for less than 3 months. The TCR library was made from RNA that had been extracted from PBMCs in TRIzol. The CDR3 contains 14 residues. Per germline, CDR1 SGHRS and CDR2 YFSETQ. V was clipped by 6 bases and J by 4 bases; unmatched bases: 7. The same data also contributed to another study, on T cells in Graves' hyperthyroidism and ophthalmopathy. Per that study: In the first-round RT-PCR of the TCR CDR3, the HTBI primer set was used. Blood held most thyroid clonotypes expanded above 0.001 frequency.

Material: peripheral blood mononuclear cells (PBMCs), obtained at new diagnosis, from a patient treated with antithyroid drugs. This sequence joins TRBV5-1 and TRBJ1-1; 9 positions match TRBD1. This clonotype was sampled from a middle-aged woman with Graves disease. The CDR3 DNA sequence: TGCGCCAGCACCATCGGGACAGGGCCCACTGAAGCTTTCTTT. Its translation: CASTIGTGPTEAFF.